The source of this T cell receptor (beta chain) is a study of response to subunit inactivated influenza vaccine. General study points: That few new T cells are recruited by each seasonal influenza vaccination was the authors' suggestion.

This clonotype came up a few times. Its cognate antigen is unknown. Germline V gene lookup returns CDR1 SQVTM and CDR2 ANQGSEA. This CDR3 comprises 14 residues. Trimming removed 6 bases from V and 0 bases from J, with 11 bases in between. TCRdb reprocessed the RT-PCR reads with MiXCR, giving one entry per CDR3 protein. There are about 800,000 distinct CDR3 sequences in the sample; around 21% occur only once, and roughly 10% lies in the top ten. This chain joins TRBV29-1 and TRBJ1-4; D gene ambiguous. The sample was PBMCs from blood, taken 5 days after vaccination. The sequence was collected from a man aged 50 to 60 who received an inactivated influenza vaccine. CDR3: CSVSFGTTNEKLFF. The CDR3 DNA reads as TGCAGCGTCAGCTTTGGAACAACTAATGAAAAACTGTTTTTT.